A selection of T cell receptor beta chains follows, all from one sample in a study of T-cell reconstitution after alpha-beta-depleted transplantation in children. TCRdb re-called the PCR reads with MiXCR, one entry per CDR3 protein. The sample has around 300,000 distinct CDR3 sequences; over 7.5% are singletons. The sequences come from peripheral blood, collected 360 days after TCRalphabeta/CD19-depleted stem cell transplant. The receptors originated from a female patient between 2 and 15 years old who had a stem cell transplant for Fanconi anemia, so the T cells may come from the graft donor. Each CDR3 is given with its conserved first and last residue. A D gene is named only where the DNA matches it firmly. Clone size is given for some rows only: seen once, a few or many times, or a class if the clone is expanded.

d_call clone_size j_call v_call cdr3_nt cdr3_aa
TRBD2 many TRBJ2-7 TRBV5-1 TGCGCCAGCAGCCAGGGACTAGCCGGAGACTACGAGCAGTACTTC CASSQGLAGDYEQYF
TRBD1 many TRBJ1-2 TRBV4-1 TGCGCCAGCAGCCAAGACCCCCGGGACAGGGACGATGGCTACACCTTC CASSQDPRDRDDGYTF
TRBD1 few TRBJ2-7 TRBV6-5 TGTGCCAGCAGTTACTCGATACCCAGGGGGCTTCCAGCCTACGAGCAGTACTTC CASSYSIPRGLPAYEQYF
TRBD1 . TRBJ1-2 TRBV29-1 TGCAGCGTTGACCCCAAGACAGGGGCTGCCTATGGCTACACCTTC CSVDPKTGAAYGYTF
. many TRBJ2-5 TRBV28 TGTGCCGTAAAACAGGGACGCCGGATTCAAGAGACCCAGTACTTC CAVKQGRRIQETQYF
TRBD1 . TRBJ1-2 TRBV10-3 TGTGCCATCAGGGGACAGAACTATGGCTACACCTTC CAIRGQNYGYTF
. many TRBJ1-6 TRBV7-2 TGTGCCAGCAGCTTACGCGGGAGGAGGCGATCTTATAATTCACCCCTCCACTTT CASSLRGRRRSYNSPLHF
. many TRBJ2-6 TRBV7-3 TGTGCCAGCAGCTTAACCTCTGGGGCCAACGTCCTGACTTTC CASSLTSGANVLTF
. . TRBJ2-7 TRBV30 TGTGCCTGGAGGGGATCCTACGAGCAGTACTTC CAWRGSYEQYF
. few TRBJ2-2 TRBV5-4 TGTGCCAGCAGCCTTAATTTGAATACGCTTGGCGGGGAGCTGTTTTTT CASSLNLNTLGGELFF
. few TRBJ2-5 TRBV11-2 TGTGCCAGCAGCTTAGAGGTCCGCGGGCCGAGGGAGACCCAGTACTTC CASSLEVRGPRETQYF
TRBD1 . TRBJ1-1 TRBV28 TGTGCCAGCAGCTACGACAGGGACTTCACTGAAGCTTTCTTT CASSYDRDFTEAFF
. many TRBJ2-7 TRBV3-1 TGTGCCAGCAGCCACACAGCCGAGCAGTACTTC CASSHTAEQYF
. . TRBJ2-5 TRBV5-1 TGCGCCAGCAGCATCCGTCAAGAGGGTGGAGAGACCCAGTACTTC CASSIRQEGGETQYF
TRBD1 . TRBJ2-1 TRBV18 TGTGCCAGCTCACTCCGGGACAGGGATACACAGCAGTTCTTC CASSLRDRDTQQFF
. few TRBJ2-5 TRBV12-5 TGTGCTAGTGCCAGCTCCGGGGAGGGGGTTGGAGAGACCCAGTACTTC CASASSGEGVGETQYF
. . TRBJ2-5 TRBV3-1 TGTGCCAGCAGCCAAGCGAGGCGGGGCCCAGAGACCCAGTACTTC CASSQARRGPETQYF
. many TRBJ1-6 TRBV20-1 TGCAGTGCTAGAATTTTCAGGGTGGGGAATAATTCACCCCTCCACTTT CSARIFRVGNNSPLHF